This T cell receptor (beta chain) was observed in a study of a mutant IDH1 vaccine in newly diagnosed glioma (dated by TCRdb to the early 2020s). Notes on the research overall: Patients were given eight vaccinations, in weeks 1, 3, 5, 7, 11, 15, 19 and 23, which matched visits V03 through V10. Vaccination began 4-6 weeks after radiotherapy alone, or alongside temozolomide cycles in the chemotherapy-containing groups. Of the roughly 34 treated patients, 62.5% were male and around 38% were female, and a mean age of 40.4 years was recorded. Before enrollment, patients had received standard therapy of radiotherapy alone, temozolomide alone, or radiochemotherapy with temozolomide; most received the combination. Six visits were used for peripheral blood collection: V03 (baseline), V05, V07, V10, V12 and V13. Longitudinal TCRB deep sequencing was done for some 25 treated patients, wherever samples were available for exploratory analyses. Broad study findings and their caveats: The authors stated that sample limitations prevented analyses of patient blood samples from being reproduced. Immune responses induced by the vaccine were seen in roughly 95% of patients across multiple MHC alleles. Pseudoprogression seemed to be unrelated to changes in the top peripheral T cell clonotypes found by TCRB sequencing. Availability determined which PBMC samples were chosen for TCRB deep sequencing.

The library relied on the immunoSEQ multiplex PCR assay. The hsTCRB Kit was used according to the manufacturer's protocol to amplify rearranged TCR beta chain sequences. Sequencing of TCRB libraries was carried out on an Illumina MiSeq. The study's own analysis went as follows. The proprietary platform of the kit vendor was used for demultiplexing, trimming and gene mapping. Not all clones reach the TCRdb copy of this immuneACCESS table, which keeps in-frame sequences only. Checked studies attribute under half of the gap to unresolved V genes and leave the rest unexplained. V and J calls and clone size are as listed in that table; D and trimming were resolved from the DNA. Across this sample there are 82,000 or so clones, with about 82% seen only once. Of the sample, about 2.2% falls within the top ten clones. Taken with the paper, the label for time point translates to: week 23, last vaccination. A 20-mer mutant IDH1 peptide at 300 micrograms in Montanide made up each vaccine dose, which was injected subcutaneously together with topical imiquimod. The donors had newly diagnosed IDH1-mutant astrocytomas of WHO grade 3 or 4 that showed loss of nuclear ATRX. The samples were drawn from NOA16, a multicentre, single-arm, open-label phase I trial in Germany that tested a mutant IDH1 peptide vaccine in humans for the first time. Genomic DNA for TCRB sequencing was isolated from EDTA blood with the DNeasy Blood and Tissue Kit.

In the case of this clone: Its antigen is not yet known. Per-nucleotide qualities are absent, and no much larger clonotype sits a single base away.

CDR1 is given as SGHRS and CDR2 as YFSETQ, both from the germline V gene. V drops 0 bases and J drops 3 bases, leaving 10 bases in between. The CDR3 holds 14 amino acids from the cysteine to the phenylalanine. The read is trimmed to its CDR3 DNA, 42 bases read in frame from base 1. The sequence came from a man aged 25 to 45 with glioma. Some clones in this sample may be carry-over from other donors' samples. This specimen consisted of PBMCs, obtained from a glioma patient whose treatment included an IDH1 peptide vaccine. The chain employs TRBV5-1 and TRBJ2-7; the D segment cannot be called with confidence. The CDR3 is CASSLGSGYYEQYF. DNA sequence: TGCGCCAGCAGCTTGGGTAGTGGTTACTACGAGCAGTACTTC.